Each of the 22 T cell receptor beta chains below was sequenced from the same sample in a study of blood T cell repertoires in COVID-19. Sequencing used immunoSEQ multiplex PCR; TCRdb keeps in-frame clones, though not all of them. The sample holds 250,000 to 350,000 clones, 85% seen once. The specimen sequenced was PBMCs or T cells enriched from blood (not recorded which). All receptors come from a woman aged 45-59 years who had recovered from COVID-19.

The chain employs TRBV9 and TRBJ2-2; a possible D gene is TRBD1 (6 bases). V was clipped by 5 bases and J by 1 base, with 9 bases between them. The CDR3 spans 14 residues. Germline V gene data show CDR1 as SGDLS and CDR2 as YYNGEE. The CDR3 protein is CASRSDRNTGELFF. For the CDR3, the DNA is TGTGCCAGCAGGTCGGACAGGAACACCGGGGAGCTGTTTTTT.

V gene TRBV11-2 combines with J gene TRBJ2-7; 7 bases are shared with TRBD2. The junction had 3 bases not matched to a gene; V was cut back by 1 base and J by 3 bases. This CDR3 comprises 14 residues. CDR1 is SGHAT and CDR2 is FQNNGV in the germline V gene. The CDR3 sequence is CASSLAPGGYEQYF. The CDR3 DNA is TGTGCCAGCAGCTTAGCTCCGGGAGGCTACGAGCAGTACTTC.

The genes are TRBV5-1 and TRBJ2-7, with TRBD1 matching over 8 bases. After removal of 1 base from V and 6 bases from J, the junction contained 6 bases not matched to a gene. Germline CDR1 reads SGHRS; CDR2 reads YFSETQ. This CDR3 is built from 14 residues. The CDR3, as DNA: TGCGCCAGCAGCTTGCGGCAGGGGGCTAGCGAGCAGTACTTC. Translating gives CASSLRQGASEQYF. Using reference TRBV5-1 and TRBJ2-7 for the parts outside the CDR3, the full variable domain is KAGVTQTPRYLIKTRGQQVTLSCSPISGHRSVSWYQQTPGQGLQFLFEYFSETQRNKGNFPGRFSGRQFSNSRSEMNVSTLELGDSALYLCASSLRQGASEQYFGPGTRLTVT.

V and J are TRBV6-5 and TRBJ1-2, with D hard to call. The CDR3 totals 15 residues. Germline loops: CDR1 MNHEY, CDR2 SVGAGI. V lost 2 bases and J lost 2, with 12 bases in between. The CDR3 is CASSYSRGWNYGYTF. The DNA of the CDR3 is TGTGCCAGCAGTTACAGTCGGGGATGGAACTATGGCTACACCTTC.

The rearrangement joins TRBV3-1 (or the pseudogene TRBV3-2) to TRBJ2-7; 12 bases align to TRBD2. Trimming took 1 base from V and 4 from J; bases not matched to a gene: 11. The CDR3 spans 18 residues. CDR1 LGHDT and CDR2 YNNKEL come from the germline V gene (reference sequence). The CDR3 is CASSQGALAGGRVYEQYF. The CDR3 bases are TGTGCCAGCAGCCAAGGGGCCCTAGCGGGAGGGAGAGTGTACGAGCAGTACTTC.

This chain connects TRBV5-5 to TRBJ2-7, with D possibly matching TRBD2 (5 bases). Trimming left V 4 bases short and J 2 bases short, with 10 bases between. CDR1 SGHKS and CDR2 YYEKEE come from the germline V gene (reference sequence). This CDR3 is 13 amino acids long. The CDR3 loop is CASSPGITYEQYF. In DNA form, the CDR3 reads TGTGCCAGCAGCCCCGGGATTACCTACGAGCAGTACTTC.

The chain joins TRBV9 to TRBJ1-2; perhaps TRBD1 as D (5 bases). CDR1 and CDR2 from the germline V gene are SGDLS and YYNGEE. The CDR3 sequence is 14 residues long. V dropped 4 bases and J dropped 7 bases, with 17 bases sitting between them. The CDR3 DNA sequence: TGTGCCAGCAGCCCAGACGGGGGGGGTTTTGGCTACACCTTC. This codes for CASSPDGGGFGYTF.

The chain couples TRBV18 to TRBJ2-7; 8 bases are shared with TRBD1. The germline CDR1 and CDR2 sequences are KGHSH and LQKENI. The CDR3 runs 15 residues. The V and J ends lost 0 bases and 6 bases, in that order; junction bases with no gene match: 7. CDR3 sequence reads: CASSPPTGERREQYF. In DNA form, the CDR3 reads TGTGCCAGCTCACCACCGACAGGGGAGAGGCGCGAGCAGTACTTC.

This clone was seen a few times. The CDR3 reads CASSPTSGGLDIQYF. The CDR3 coding sequence is TGTGCCAGCAGCCCCACTAGCGGGGGGCTGGACATTCAGTACTTC. The rearrangement links TRBV5-6 to TRBJ2-4, with 12 bases fitting TRBD2. The V gene's germline CDR1 is SGHDT and CDR2 YYEEEE. The CDR3 covers 15 residues. Unmatched junction bases numbered 7, after V lost 4 bases and J lost 8 bases.

The chain recombines TRBV19 with TRBJ1-6, with 7 bases lining up with TRBD1. CDR1 is LNHDA and CDR2 is SQIVND in the germline V gene (reference sequence). The CDR3 runs 13 residues. The V gene end was trimmed by 7 bases and the J gene end by 7 bases; junction bases not matched to a gene: 4. The CDR3 bases are TGTGCCAGTAACCGGGACAGAAATTCACCCCTCCACTTT. Its protein product is CASNRDRNSPLHF.

This clone was counted a single time. The chain uses TRBV19 and TRBJ2-4; TRBD2 matches at 8 bases. V lost 4 bases, J lost 0 bases, and 5 bases stayed unmatched. The CDR3 has 16 residues. The germline gives CDR1 LNHDA, CDR2 SQIVND (reference sequence). CDR3 nucleotides: TGTGCCAGTAGTAACGGGGGGGGTCTAGCCAAAAACATTCAGTACTTC. This sequence encodes CASSNGGGLAKNIQYF.

This clone was seen a single time. The rearrangement joins TRBV19 to TRBJ1-6, with 8 bases aligning to TRBD1. With 7 bases clipped from V and 7 bases from J, the junction kept 12 bases outside the gene matches. CDR3 length: 16 residues. Germline V gene sequence: CDR1 LNHDA, CDR2 SQIVND (reference sequence). The CDR3 here is CASNLSGTGGNSPLHF. In DNA, the CDR3 is TGTGCCAGTAATTTATCCGGGACAGGTGGAAATTCACCCCTCCACTTT.

The chain is built from TRBV5-6 and TRBJ1-2; D may be TRBD1 (6 bases). Germline V gene sequence: CDR1 SGHDT, CDR2 YYEEEE. V was cut by 4 bases and J by 4 bases, with 20 bases left in between. This CDR3 has 16 amino acids. The CDR3 spells CASSIRQASVLYGYTF. CDR3 DNA sequence: TGTGCCAGCAGCATTAGACAGGCTTCGGTACTCTATGGCTACACCTTC.

This clone was recorded only once. The chain employs TRBV6-5 and TRBJ2-7, with 7 bases that match TRBD1. Germline-derived CDR1 and CDR2 are MNHEY and SVGAGI. The CDR3 runs to 14 residues. V was pared by 6 bases and J by 1 base, with 6 bases of the junction left unmatched. CDR3 bases: TGTGCCAGCAGCCAAGGGGACAGTTCCTACGAGCAGTACTTC. The encoded protein is CASSQGDSSYEQYF.

The rearrangement uses TRBV5-1 and TRBJ2-3; perhaps TRBD1 as D (5 bases). V was cut by 5 bases and J by 5 bases, with 12 bases left in between. CDR1 is SGHRS and CDR2 is YFSETQ in the germline V gene. This CDR3 region has 13 residues. CDR3 sequence reads: CASREGVEDTQYF. The CDR3 DNA reads as TGCGCCAGCAGGGAAGGGGTGGAAGATACGCAGTATTTT.

This clone was found once. This rearrangement joins TRBV21-1 to TRBJ1-1. TRBV21-1 is annotated as a pseudogene. The CDR3 spans 14 residues. The CDR3 nucleotides are TGTGCCAGCAGCAAAGGTAGGGAGAGCACTGAAGCTTTCTTT. It translates to CASSKGRESTEAFF.

The rearrangement joins TRBV24-1 to TRBJ1-2; D might be TRBD1 (6 bases). Germline V gene data show CDR1 as KGHDR and CDR2 as SFDVKD. V lost 3 bases and J lost 8, with 18 bases in between. This CDR3 has 15 amino acids. In nucleotides, the CDR3 is TGTGCCACCAGTGATCCCCGGGACATCCTATTGGGCTACACCTTC. Its translation: CATSDPRDILLGYTF.

This clone came up many times. The V call is TRBV2, the J call TRBJ1-4; D is unresolved. V lost 2 bases and J 5 bases, leaving 9 bases between the germline ends. CDR3 length: 14 residues. CDR1 is SNHLY, CDR2 FYNNEI, per germline. CDR3 sequence reads: CASSERAGNEKLFF. As DNA, the CDR3 is TGTGCCAGCAGTGAAAGGGCGGGAAATGAAAAACTGTTTTTT. The whole variable domain, filled in from reference TRBV2 and TRBJ1-4, reads EPEVTQTPSHQVTQMGQEVILRCVPISNHLYFYWYRQILGQKVEFLVSFYNNEISEKSEIFDDQFSVERPDGSNFTLKIRSTKLEDSAMYFCASSERAGNEKLFFGSGTQLSVL.

The chain employs TRBV19 and TRBJ1-2; TRBD1 matches 8 bases. After removal of 3 bases from V and 8 bases from J, the junction contained 11 bases not matched to a gene. Looked up from germline, CDR1 is LNHDA and CDR2 is SQIVND (reference sequence). The length of the CDR3 is 15 residues. For the CDR3, the DNA is TGTGCCAGTAGTATGAGTCGGACAGGGCGTGACGGCTACACCTTC. It codes for CASSMSRTGRDGYTF.

This clone was counted between two and nine times. CDR3: CASSLTGTEKLFF. Written as DNA, the CDR3 is TGTGCCAGCAGTTTGACAGGAACTGAAAAACTGTTTTTT. The chain combines TRBV12-3 or TRBV12-4 with TRBJ1-4; possible D gene TRBD1, 6 bases. The ends were cut back, 3 bases at V and 7 bases at J, with 9 bases in the middle. This CDR3 is 13 amino acids long.

Concerning this clone itself: Distinct nucleotide sequences in the sample also encode this CDR3. V is TRBV7-2 and J is TRBJ1-5, with TRBD1 matching over 11 bases. Germline CDR1 SGHTA, CDR2 FQGNSA. J was trimmed by 6 bases and V by 2 bases; bases with no gene match: 3. CDR3 length equals 15 residues. The CDR3 spells CASSLRTGGPQPQHF. The CDR3 bases are TGTGCCAGCAGCTTACGGACAGGGGGCCCTCAGCCCCAGCATTTT. The entire variable domain, with the rest obtained from reference TRBV7-2 and TRBJ1-5, is as follows: GAGVSQSPSNKVTEKGKDVELRCDPISGHTALYWYRQSLGQGLEFLIYFQGNSAPDKSGLPSDRFSAERTGGSVSTLTIQRTQQEDSAVYLCASSLRTGGPQPQHFGDGTRLSIL.

The chain has TRBV21-1 and TRBJ2-7; the table's D call TRBD1 went unverified against the DNA. TRBV21-1 is a listed pseudogene. The CDR3 has 17 residues. The CDR3 spells CASSKKGRTGASYEQYF. As DNA, the CDR3 is TGTGCCAGCAGCAAAAAGGGGAGGACAGGGGCGTCCTACGAGCAGTACTTC.